This T cell receptor beta chain was obtained from a study of shared clonotypes between healthy human individuals. This CDR3 comprises 14 residues. With 3 bases clipped from V and 3 bases from J, the junction kept 5 bases outside the gene matches. Germline V gene data show CDR1 as SGHTA and CDR2 as FQGNSA. Template for every sorted-subset replicate PCR totaled about 0.2 ug DNA, tens of thousands of T cell genomes. Some clones are missing from TCRdb's copy, which holds only in-frame ones; the method was immunoSEQ multiplex PCR. The data contain under 750,000 clones, over 60% of them singletons. The sequenced sample was memory CD4+ T cells sorted from blood. Subset given: CD45RA-negative fraction. The chain recombines TRBV7-2 with TRBJ2-7; 7 bases agree with TRBD2. The TCR was taken from a woman younger than 45 in good health. For the CDR3, the DNA is TGTGCCAGCAGCTTGGCTAGCGGTCTCTACGAGCAGTACTTC. It translates to CASSLASGLYEQYF.